Described below is a single T cell receptor beta chain sequence and its context. The protocol was immunoSEQ multiplex PCR, while the TCRdb copy is restricted to in-frame clones and leaves out a portion. The sample records about 68,000 clones, roughly nine tenths being singletons. This specimen comes from a study of T cell changes during pregnancy in multiple sclerosis. Unmatched junction bases numbered 2, after V lost 3 bases and J lost 0 bases. In germline, CDR1 is LNHNV, CDR2 YYDKDF (reference sequence). This CDR3 has 14 amino acids. This chain connects TRBV15 to TRBJ2-7; TRBD2 agrees at 7 bases. The receptor's source is a female donor in good health, enrolled as a control in a pregnancy study. The specimen comprised peripheral blood, sampled in the second trimester of pregnancy. The CDR3 here is CATSSRTSSYEQYF. In DNA form, the CDR3 reads TGTGCCACCAGCAGCCGGACTAGCTCCTACGAGCAGTACTTC.